This entry lists 8 T cell receptor beta chains sequenced from one sample in a study of CD8 T cells in Susac syndrome. An amount of RNA that ranged from roughly 0.5 to 1 ug was reverse transcribed with random hexamers. TCRdb passed the immunoSEQ multiplex PCR reads through MiXCR, listing each CDR3 protein once. The sample has about 300,000 distinct CDR3 sequences, 65% to 90% seen once. Sequencing was done on a sample of CD8+ T cells from PBMCs. The receptor set was obtained from a human donor with multiple sclerosis.

The rearrangement uses TRBV14 and TRBJ2-1; either TRBD1 or TRBD2 may supply D (5 bases each). Germline V gene data show CDR1 as SGHDN and CDR2 as FVKESK. The V end lost 2 bases, the J end lost 10 bases, and 12 bases lay between the germline ends. The length of the CDR3 is 13 residues. CDR3 loop: CASSQSSWGEQFF. The CDR3 DNA reads TGTGCCAGCAGCCAATCTTCATGGGGGGAGCAGTTCTTC.

The chain combines TRBV12-3 or TRBV12-4 with TRBJ2-1; weak D call: TRBD2 (5 bases). This CDR3 region has 15 residues. With 8 bases removed from V and 5 bases from J, the gap between germline ends came to 19 bases. The DNA for the CDR3 is TGTGCCAGCGTCAATACTAGGCACCTCAACAATGAGCAGTTCTTC. This sequence encodes CASVNTRHLNNEQFF.

The rearrangement uses TRBV25-1 and TRBJ1-2; D call uncertain. The V end lost 3 bases, the J end lost 4 bases, and 12 bases lay between the germline ends. The germline V gene has CDR1 MGHDK and CDR2 SYGVNS. There are 14 residues in the CDR3. CDR3 amino acids: CASSEEGYLYGYTF. DNA of the CDR3: TGTGCCAGCAGTGAGGAAGGGTATCTCTATGGCTACACCTTC.

This chain connects TRBV11-2 to TRBJ2-1, with 7 bases fitting TRBD1. The V segment lost 5 bases and the J segment 0 bases; nucleotides outside the gene matches: 19. The germline V gene encodes CDR1 SGHAT and CDR2 FQNNGV. CDR3 size: 20 residues. CDR3 in amino acids: CASSIPRTGTKQSSYNEQFF. The CDR3 nucleotides are TGTGCCAGCAGCATCCCCCGGACAGGTACCAAACAGAGCTCCTACAATGAGCAGTTCTTC.

This clonotype is a singleton in its sample. The chain carries TRBV4-3 and TRBJ2-2; D is unclear. The CDR3 has 16 amino acids. Germline V gene sequence: CDR1 LGHNA, CDR2 YSLEER. Trimming removed 0 bases from V and 6 bases from J, with 14 bases in between. CDR3: CASSQDAGTLAGELFF. DNA of the CDR3: TGCGCCAGCAGCCAAGATGCAGGCACCCTTGCCGGGGAGCTGTTTTTT.

The genes are TRBV5-8 and TRBJ1-2; 11 nucleotides match TRBD1. This CDR3 is 17 amino acids long. Germline V gives CDR1 SGHTS, CDR2 YDEGEE. J lost 8 bases, V lost 3 bases, and 15 bases had no gene match. The chain's CDR3 is CASSWDRGSAYPRGYTF. The CDR3 region has the DNA TGTGCCAGCAGCTGGGACAGGGGGAGCGCCTATCCGAGGGGCTACACCTTC.

The rearrangement links TRBV29-1 to TRBJ2-7, with D unclear. Germline V gene sequence: CDR1 SQVTM, CDR2 ANQGSEA. The CDR3 consists of 10 residues. Trimming took 4 bases from V and 4 from J, leaving 5 bases between them. The CDR3 nucleotides read TGCAGCGTTGCGGAGTACGAGCAGTACTTC. It is translated as CSVAEYEQYF.

The rearrangement joins TRBV28 to TRBJ2-1; no definite D call. CDR1 and CDR2 (germline): MDHEN, SYDVKM. V shed 5 bases and J shed 5 bases, with 22 bases lying between them. This CDR3 has 17 residues. This chain's CDR3 is CASSPSPPSTQHNEQFF. In DNA form, the CDR3 reads TGTGCCAGCAGTCCCTCACCCCCCTCCACCCAACACAATGAGCAGTTCTTC. Full variable domain (rest looked up from reference TRBV28 and TRBJ2-1): DVKVTQSSRYLVKRTGEKVFLECVQDMDHENMFWYRQDPGLGLRLIYFSYDVKMKEKGDIPEGYSVSREKKERFSLILESASTNQTSMYLCASSPSPPSTQHNEQFFGPGTRLTVL.